These 26 T cell receptor beta chains were all obtained from the same sample, sequenced in a study of T cell repertoires in cytomegalovirus infection. TCRdb re-analysed the reads in MiXCR, keeping a single row per CDR3 protein. The sample has around 450,000 distinct CDR3 sequences; roughly 31% are singletons. The sequencing sample was made of PBMCs. These TCRs come from a human donor in good health (CMV status not recorded). Some clones in this sample may be carry-over from other donors' samples.

This clonotype has at least ten counts. CDR3 sequence: CASSFRPRGAQETQYF. CDR3 coding DNA: TGTGCCAGCAGCTTCCGGCCGCGGGGGGCCCAAGAGACCCAGTACTTC. V is TRBV7-8 and J is TRBJ2-5; 8 nucleotides align to TRBD2. This CDR3 region has 16 residues. J gave up 1 base and V 3 bases, and 7 bases lay outside the gene matches. From germline, CDR1 is SGHVS and CDR2 FQNEAQ. Full variable domain (outside the CDR3, taken from reference TRBV7-8 and TRBJ2-5): GAGVSQSPRYKVAKRGQDVALRCDPISGHVSLFWYQQALGQGPEFLTYFQNEAQLDKSGLPSDRFFAERPEGSVSTLKIQRTQQEDSAVYLCASSFRPRGAQETQYFGPGTRLLVL.

The chain's CDR3 is CATLGQNEQYF. The CDR3 DNA is TGTGCCACCCTGGGACAGAACGAGCAGTACTTC. V usage is TRBV19 and J usage is TRBJ2-7, with 7 nucleotides matching TRBD1. The CDR3 covers 11 residues. Germline lookup yields CDR1 LNHDA and CDR2 SQIVND (reference sequence). V lost 10 bases to trimming and J lost 5 bases; unmatched junction nucleotides: 5.

Many counts were recorded for this clonotype. The chain links TRBV4-1 to TRBJ1-3, with no clear D. The germline CDR1 and CDR2 sequences are MGHRA and YSYEKL. This CDR3 region has 15 residues. Trimming removed 0 bases from V and 4 bases from J, with 10 bases in between. The CDR3: CASSQESWAGNTIYF. The CDR3 DNA reads as TGCGCCAGCAGCCAAGAGTCCTGGGCGGGAAACACCATATATTTT.

The genes are TRBV19 and TRBJ2-7, with D hard to call. The germline CDR1 and CDR2 sequences are LNHDA and SQIVND (reference sequence). Trimming took 1 base from V and 1 from J, leaving 8 bases between them. This CDR3 has 14 amino acids. CDR3 in DNA: TGTGCCAGTAGTATAGGACTGGCATCCTACGAGCAGTACTTC. Protein sequence: CASSIGLASYEQYF.

The V and J genes are TRBV6-1 and TRBJ2-3; 13 nucleotides match TRBD2. The V segment lost 5 bases and the J segment 3 bases; nucleotides outside the gene matches: 2. Germline CDR1 reads MNHNS; CDR2 reads SASEGT. This CDR3 has 15 residues. The CDR3 DNA follows: TGTGCCAGCAGTACGACTAGCGGGGGGACAGATACGCAGTATTTT. Amino acid sequence: CASSTTSGGTDTQYF.

This clonotype was seen a handful of times. The V gene is TRBV6-1, the J gene TRBJ2-3; 8 bases fit TRBD2. This CDR3 has 14 residues. Germline CDR1 reads MNHNS; CDR2 reads SASEGT. The J segment lost 4 bases and the V segment lost 4 bases, leaving 4 bases of the junction unmatched. CDR3 DNA sequence: TGTGCCAGCAGTGCGGGGGGGCCCCCAGATACGCAGTATTTT. Residues: CASSAGGPPDTQYF.

This clonotype was recorded many times. The V call is TRBV12-3 or TRBV12-4, the J call TRBJ2-7, with D possibly matching TRBD2 (6 bases). V was cut by 3 bases and J by 3 bases, with 12 bases left in between. This CDR3 comprises 14 residues. The DNA of the CDR3 is TGTGCCAGCAGTTTTGGCGGGGTCCGCTACGAGCAGTACTTC. This sequence encodes CASSFGGVRYEQYF.

This clonotype was counted between two and nine times. V and J are TRBV7-9 and TRBJ2-7, with D uncertain. The ends were cut back, 5 bases at V and 0 bases at J, with 11 bases in the middle. The CDR3 sequence is 14 residues long. Germline V gene lookup returns CDR1 SEHNR and CDR2 FQNEAQ (reference sequence). CDR3 sequence: CASSPTVTSYEQYF. The DNA of the CDR3 is TGTGCCAGCAGCCCGACTGTTACCTCCTACGAGCAGTACTTC. The full variable domain, in which reference TRBV7-9 and TRBJ2-7 provide the parts outside the CDR3, is DTGVSQNPRHKITKRGQNVTFRCDPISEHNRLYWYRQTLGQGPEFLTYFQNEAQLEKSRLLSDRFSAERPKGSFSTLEIQRTEQGDSAMYLCASSPTVTSYEQYFGPGTRLTVT.

This clonotype was counted between two and nine times. The gene calls are TRBV5-1 and TRBJ1-1; D gene ambiguous. Trimming removed 5 bases from V and 0 bases from J, with 17 bases in between. Germline values: CDR1 SGHRS, CDR2 YFSETQ. The CDR3 is made up of 16 amino acids. The CDR3 is CASSPDEDSMNTEAFF. In DNA, the CDR3 is TGCGCCAGCAGTCCGGATGAGGATTCCATGAACACTGAAGCTTTCTTT.

This clonotype was recorded a few times. This chain links TRBV12-3 or TRBV12-4 with TRBJ1-2, with 7 nucleotides matching TRBD1. The CDR3 loop spans 16 amino acids. The V gene end was trimmed by 4 bases and the J gene end by 4 bases; junction bases not matched to a gene: 12. CDR3 bases: TGTGCCAGCAGTTCGCTACCCGGACAGGCGATCTATGGCTACACCTTC. Encoded protein: CASSSLPGQAIYGYTF.

This clonotype was seen a handful of times. This chain uses TRBV10-1 with TRBJ2-1; 14 nucleotides agree with TRBD2. The CDR3 contains 19 residues. Losses at the gene ends were 0 bases for V and 4 bases for J; bases not matched to a gene: 8. From germline, CDR1 is WNHNN and CDR2 SYGVQD (reference sequence). The CDR3 coding sequence is TGCGCCAGCAGTGAGTCTTTCGGACTAGCGGGGGGACATTACAATGAGCAGTTCTTC. Translating gives CASSESFGLAGGHYNEQFF.

The V call is TRBV7-9, the J call TRBJ2-3; tentative D call: TRBD2 (7 bases). Germline loops: CDR1 SEHNR, CDR2 FQNEAQ (reference sequence). V shed 8 bases and J shed 0 bases, with 15 bases lying between them. The CDR3 is 15 residues long. The CDR3 loop reads CASAPGGPSTDTQYF. The DNA of the CDR3 is TGTGCCAGCGCTCCGGGGGGCCCTAGCACAGATACGCAGTATTTT.

This clonotype has a count of ten or more. The genes are TRBV11-2 and TRBJ1-5; D remains unclear. The CDR3 covers 14 residues. CDR1 and CDR2 from the germline V gene are SGHAT and FQNNGV. With 1 base removed from V and 2 bases from J, the gap between germline ends came to 6 bases. The CDR3 DNA reads as TGTGCCAGCAGCTTAGGCCCGGGCAATCAGCCCCAGCATTTT. Translated: CASSLGPGNQPQHF.

This clonotype was detected many times. J is TRBJ2-6 and V is TRBV18; the D gene could be TRBD1 or TRBD2 (5 bases each). Germline loops: CDR1 KGHSH, CDR2 LQKENI. The V end was cut by 1 base, the J end by 0 bases, with 7 bases between. This CDR3 has 16 amino acids. Written as DNA, the CDR3 is TGTGCCAGCTCACCACAGGGGAGCTCTGGGGCCAACGTCCTGACTTTC. Amino acids: CASSPQGSSGANVLTF.

This clonotype has a handful of counts. The gene calls are TRBV15 and TRBJ2-5; D is ambiguous. Germline lookup yields CDR1 LNHNV and CDR2 YYDKDF (reference sequence). Between the trimmed V and J ends, which lost 4 bases and 5 bases, there was a span of 14 bases. The CDR3 has 14 amino acids. DNA for the CDR3: TGTGCCACCAGCATCGGACCCCCGGGCGAGACCCAGTACTTC. The encoded protein is CATSIGPPGETQYF.

The chain combines TRBV6-1 with TRBJ1-6, with unresolved D. Germline V gives CDR1 MNHNS, CDR2 SASEGT. Trimming cost V 8 bases and J 0 bases, with 8 bases left between them. CDR3 length: 14 residues. The CDR3 bases are TGTGCCAGCGGCGTTAGCTCCTATAATTCACCCCTCCACTTT. It specifies CASGVSSYNSPLHF.

V gene TRBV6-2 or TRBV6-3 combines with J gene TRBJ2-4; the match to TRBD1 covers 10 bases. The length of the CDR3 is 14 residues. V was clipped by 6 bases and J by 3 bases; unmatched bases: 2. Germline CDR1 is MNHEY and CDR2 is SVGEGT. The DNA for the CDR3 is TGTGCCAGCAGGCGGACAGGGGGCAAAAACATTCAGTACTTC. This codes for CASRRTGGKNIQYF.

The gene calls are TRBV6-8 and TRBJ1-1; the D gene is possibly TRBD1 (5 bases). Germline V gives CDR1 MNHGY, CDR2 SAAAGT. This CDR3 is 14 amino acids long. V was shortened by 6 bases and J by 4 bases, with 15 bases between the two germline ends. The CDR3 DNA reads TGTGCCAGCAGCCTCGTCAGGGTTAGCACTGAAGCTTTCTTT. This codes for CASSLVRVSTEAFF.

This clonotype has a single count. The CDR3: CSARRGAHNTEAFF. DNA of the CDR3: TGCAGTGCTAGAAGGGGGGCGCATAACACTGAAGCTTTCTTT. V gene TRBV20-1 combines with J gene TRBJ1-1, with D maybe TRBD1 (6 bases). The CDR3 extends over 14 amino acids. V lost 2 bases and J lost 2, with 12 bases in between. CDR1 is DFQATT and CDR2 is SNEGSKA in the germline V gene (reference sequence).

This clonotype has more than one count but fewer than ten. The chain recombines TRBV28 with TRBJ2-5; D is unclear. From germline, CDR1 is MDHEN and CDR2 SYDVKM. Trimming left V 8 bases short and J 0 bases short, with 22 bases between. The CDR3 runs to 17 residues. The CDR3 region has the DNA TGTGCCAGCTCTGTCGCTGAGGTGGATCTTTACCAAGAGACCCAGTACTTC. Translated, it gives CASSVAEVDLYQETQYF.

The rearrangement joins TRBV5-1 to TRBJ1-4, with no clear D. The germline gives CDR1 SGHRS, CDR2 YFSETQ. CDR3 size: 15 residues. Trimming removed 0 bases at V and 8 bases at J, with 14 bases between. The CDR3 DNA reads TGCGCCAGCAGCTTGGTTTCCGCGATCGGGGAAAAACTGTTTTTT. It is translated as CASSLVSAIGEKLFF. Filled out from reference TRBV5-1 and TRBJ1-4, the complete variable domain reads KAGVTQTPRYLIKTRGQQVTLSCSPISGHRSVSWYQQTPGQGLQFLFEYFSETQRNKGNFPGRFSGRQFSNSRSEMNVSTLELGDSALYLCASSLVSAIGEKLFFGSGTQLSVL.

This clonotype was detected ten times or more. The gene calls are TRBV7-2 and TRBJ1-1; D may be TRBD1 (6 bases). The CDR3 is 19 residues long. Looked up from germline, CDR1 is SGHTA and CDR2 is FQGNSA. V dropped 2 bases and J dropped 0 bases, with 22 bases sitting between them. The CDR3 region is CASSLLGFGTWGLNTEAFF. The CDR3 bases are TGTGCCAGCAGCTTATTGGGCTTTGGGACTTGGGGGCTGAACACTGAAGCTTTCTTT.

The chain has TRBV7-2 and TRBJ1-6; D may be TRBD1 (5 bases). Looked up from germline, CDR1 is SGHTA and CDR2 is FQGNSA. V gave up 1 base and J gave up 10 bases, with 20 bases separating them. This CDR3 has 17 amino acids. CDR3 in amino acids: CASSLVWKGSTASPLHF. The CDR3 DNA reads as TGTGCCAGCAGCTTAGTATGGAAGGGGTCGACGGCATCACCCCTCCACTTT.

J is TRBJ1-2 and V is TRBV3-1; TRBD1 agrees at 9 bases. The CDR3 spans 15 residues. Germline CDR1 and CDR2: LGHDT and YNNKEL (reference sequence). V was pared by 3 bases and J by 5 bases, with 7 bases of the junction left unmatched. The CDR3 spells CASSQNRGPRYGYTF. The CDR3 DNA sequence: TGTGCCAGCAGCCAGAACAGGGGGCCGCGGTATGGCTACACCTTC.

This clonotype was counted a few times. The rearrangement joins TRBV7-9 to TRBJ2-7; 7 nucleotides agree with TRBD1. This CDR3 is 14 amino acids long. CDR1 is SEHNR, CDR2 FQNEAQ, per germline (reference sequence). With V trimmed by 5 bases and J by 4 bases, 8 bases remained unmatched. This chain's CDR3 is CASSPGQAIYEQYF. The CDR3 nucleotides read TGTGCCAGCAGCCCTGGACAGGCAATATACGAGCAGTACTTC.

This clonotype came up a few times. V gene TRBV25-1 combines with J gene TRBJ1-2; D unclear. Germline lookup yields CDR1 MGHDK and CDR2 SYGVNS. The V end lost 1 base, the J end lost 2 bases, and 8 bases lay between the germline ends. The CDR3 has 14 residues. The CDR3 spells CASSELGVNYGYTF. In DNA, the CDR3 is TGTGCCAGCAGTGAATTAGGCGTAAACTATGGCTACACCTTC.